This T cell receptor (beta chain) originates from a study of blood T cells in healthy people across ages. This clonotype has ten or more counts. Its antigen remains unknown. A second about 7 to 12 cycle PCR used barcoded and J-beta primers. One entry per CDR3 protein results from TCRdb running MiXCR on the 5' RACE reads. The data contain more than 750,000 distinct CDR3 sequences, almost 30% of them singletons. The CDR3 totals 11 residues. Germline lookup yields CDR1 SEHNR and CDR2 FQNEAQ (reference sequence). Trimming took 5 bases from V and 5 from J, leaving 4 bases between them. Broader study findings: Roughly linear age-related decline in beta diversity appeared, significant by age roughly 40.

There were at least 6 micrograms of total RNA extracted from every sample. This same sample was also taken into another study, of T cells of mothers and their children. That source adds: Sequencing returned over 8.5 million TCR beta CDR3 reads per mother and about 2.9 million per child. The search for persistent microchimeric T cell clones detected none.

The material sequenced was blood. The receptor comes from a woman in her thirties or forties in good health. The chain has TRBV7-9 and TRBJ2-1; D ambiguous. CDR3 protein: CASSTDNEQFF. The CDR3 DNA reads TGTGCCAGCAGCACGGACAATGAGCAGTTCTTC.